These 8 T cell receptor beta chains were sequenced from one sample in a study of cytomegalovirus exposure and HLA in healthy donors. The PCR used 60 Vbeta and 13 Jbeta primers. Data came from immunoSEQ multiplex PCR; TCRdb stores just in-frame clones and leaves some out. The profile shows around 130,000 clones, 60% to 85% of them singletons. The specimen sequenced was PBMCs. Source of these receptors: a woman aged 40 to 50 in good health and CMV-seropositive.

This clone turned up a few times. The genes are TRBV2 and TRBJ1-2, with D maybe TRBD1 (6 bases). The CDR3 loop spans 17 amino acids. Germline V gene lookup returns CDR1 SNHLY and CDR2 FYNNEI. Trimming removed 3 bases from V and 4 bases from J, with 21 bases in between. Written as DNA, the CDR3 is TGTGCCAGCAGTGATGGGGGCAGGTTCTCAACTCGCTATGGCTACACCTTC. Residues: CASSDGGRFSTRYGYTF.

In this sample, this clone turned up a few times. The chain joins TRBV7-8 to TRBJ2-1; D might be TRBD2 (6 bases). The CDR3 is 17 residues long. Trimming stripped 5 bases from V and 7 bases from J, with 24 bases between. Germline V gene sequence: CDR1 SGHVS, CDR2 FQNEAQ. The CDR3 coding sequence is TGTGCCAGCAGCCAAAAACTCCGGGCCTCCCGGGGGAATGAGCAGTTCTTC. Protein product: CASSQKLRASRGNEQFF.

V and J are TRBV27 and TRBJ1-1, with D possibly matching TRBD1 (5 bases). V was pared by 6 bases and J by 3 bases, with 23 bases between. The CDR3 sequence is 17 residues long. Looked up from germline, CDR1 is MNHEY and CDR2 is SMNVEV (reference sequence). CDR3 DNA: TGTGCCAGCAGCTTAGGCCCCTGGCAGGGTCGGCACACTGAAGCTTTCTTT. Translation: CASSLGPWQGRHTEAFF.

The chain joins TRBV19 to TRBJ1-2; D gene ambiguous. From germline, CDR1 is LNHDA and CDR2 SQIVND (reference sequence). This CDR3 has 13 residues. V gave up 7 bases and J gave up 4 bases, with 13 bases separating them. The DNA of the CDR3 is TGTGCCAGTAAAACGGGTTCTGGCTATGGCTACACCTTC. Translating gives CASKTGSGYGYTF.

The rearrangement links TRBV7-2 to TRBJ1-1, with D maybe TRBD1 (5 bases). V was shortened by 3 bases and J by 0 bases, with 8 bases between the two germline ends. The CDR3 is 14 residues long. CDR1 and CDR2 from the germline V gene are SGHTA and FQGNSA. The CDR3 nucleotides read TGTGCCAGCAGCTTTGACAGCCTGAACACTGAAGCTTTCTTT. Protein: CASSFDSLNTEAFF.

J is TRBJ1-2 and V is TRBV7-9; D is undetermined. CDR1 is SEHNR, CDR2 FQNEAQ, per germline (reference sequence). The CDR3 contains 14 residues. V was trimmed by 1 base and J by 6 bases, leaving 12 bases between them. For the CDR3, the DNA is TGTGCCAGCAGCTTAGGTGACTTTCAGCATGGCTACACCTTC. It translates to CASSLGDFQHGYTF.

The V gene is TRBV19, the J gene TRBJ2-1; D unclear. V lost 4 bases to trimming and J lost 0 bases, with 10 bases between them. Per the germline V gene, CDR1 is LNHDA and CDR2 is SQIVND (reference sequence). The CDR3 is 15 residues long. The DNA for the CDR3 is TGTGCCAGTAGTAGCCCGCCTAGCTCCTACAATGAGCAGTTCTTC. This gives the protein CASSSPPSSYNEQFF. Complete variable domain (other parts from reference TRBV19 and TRBJ2-1): DGGITQSPKYLFRKEGQNVTLSCEQNLNHDAMYWYRQDPGQGLRLIYYSQIVNDFQKGDIAEGYSVSREKKESFPLTVTSAQKNPTAFYLCASSSPPSSYNEQFFGPGTRLTVL.

The chain is built from TRBV9 and TRBJ2-7; tentatively, D is TRBD1 (5 bases). Per the germline V gene, CDR1 is SGDLS and CDR2 is YYNGEE. V lost 3 bases to trimming and J lost 2 bases, with 15 bases between them. The CDR3 is 15 amino acids. This chain's CDR3 is CASSAGQDFTYEQYF. The CDR3 coding sequence is TGTGCCAGCAGCGCAGGACAAGACTTCACCTACGAGCAGTACTTC.